Given below is one T cell receptor (beta chain) in context. The data were taken from a study of shared clonotypes between healthy human individuals. Produced via immunoSEQ multiplex PCR; TCRdb's table is partial and in-frame only. The sample holds around 600,000 clones; more than 95% are singletons and the top ten take 0.045% to 0.07%. Looked up from germline, CDR1 is WSHSY and CDR2 is SAAADI. Trimming shortened V by 10 bases and J by 4 bases, and 15 bases separated the two germline ends. This CDR3 region has 13 residues. The origin of this receptor is a woman in her thirties in good health. The sequencing sample was made of naive CD4+ T cells sorted from blood. Subset indicated: CD45RA+ positively selected. The chain carries TRBV10-2 and TRBJ2-3, with unresolved D. The CDR3 loop reads CATRMFRADTQYF. The CDR3 nucleotides are TGCGCCACCCGCATGTTTCGAGCAGATACGCAGTATTTT.